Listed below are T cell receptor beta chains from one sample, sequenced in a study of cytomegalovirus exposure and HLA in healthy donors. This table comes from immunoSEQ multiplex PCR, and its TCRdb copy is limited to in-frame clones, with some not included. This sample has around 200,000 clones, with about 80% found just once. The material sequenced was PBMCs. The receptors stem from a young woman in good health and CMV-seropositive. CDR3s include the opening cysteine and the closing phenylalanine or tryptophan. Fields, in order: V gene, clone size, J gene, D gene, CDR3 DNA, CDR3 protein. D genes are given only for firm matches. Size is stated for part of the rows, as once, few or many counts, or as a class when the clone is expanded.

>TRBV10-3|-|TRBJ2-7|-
TGTGCCATCAGTATGATCAGGGGCCGGGACGAGCAGTACTTC
CAISMIRGRDEQYF
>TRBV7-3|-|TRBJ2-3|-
TGTGCCAGCAGCTTAGTCGGGGGCACAGATACGCAGTATTTT
CASSLVGGTDTQYF
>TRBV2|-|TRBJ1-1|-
TGTGCCAGCCGGTTGAACACTGAAGCTTTCTTT
CASRLNTEAFF
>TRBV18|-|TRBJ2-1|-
TGTGCCAGCTCCTCCGAGGTTTACAATGAGCAGTTCTTC
CASSSEVYNEQFF
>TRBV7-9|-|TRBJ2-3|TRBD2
TGTGCCAGCAGCTTAGAGCGGGGGGGAAGCACAGATACGCAGTATTTT
CASSLERGGSTDTQYF
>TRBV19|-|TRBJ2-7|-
TGTGCCAGTAGTACCTCCCGCGGATCCGAGCAGTACTTC
CASSTSRGSEQYF
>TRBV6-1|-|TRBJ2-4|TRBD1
TGTGCCAGCGAGGGGGCCAGCCTAGCCAAAAACATTCAGTACTTC
CASEGASLAKNIQYF
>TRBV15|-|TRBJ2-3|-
TGTGCCACAGGAGGGAAACACCTCACAGATACGCAGTATTTT
CATGGKHLTDTQYF
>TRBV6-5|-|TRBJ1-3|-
TGTGCCAGCAGTTCGCGGGGCCAGGGAAACACCATATATTTT
CASSSRGQGNTIYF
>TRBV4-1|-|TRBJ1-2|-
TGCGCCAGCAGCCAAGATACAGGGATCTATGGCTACACCTTC
CASSQDTGIYGYTF
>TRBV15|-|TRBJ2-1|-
TGTGCCACCAGCAGAGTGGCAGGCTCCTACAATGAGCAGTTCTTC
CATSRVAGSYNEQFF
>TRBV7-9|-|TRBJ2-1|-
TGTGCCAGCATGGGGCAGGGTCTGTACAATGAGCAGTTCTTC
CASMGQGLYNEQFF
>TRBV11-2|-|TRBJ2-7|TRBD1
TGTGCCAGCAGCTCCCGGACAGGGGGCTACGAGCAGTACTTC
CASSSRTGGYEQYF
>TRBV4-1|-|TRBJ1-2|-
TGCGCCAGCAGCCAGCCAACTCGGGGGAGGAAAGATGGCTACACCTTC
CASSQPTRGRKDGYTF
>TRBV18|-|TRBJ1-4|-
TGTGCCAGCTCACCACAACCTAGTAAAATCAATGAAAAACTGTTTTTT
CASSPQPSKINEKLFF
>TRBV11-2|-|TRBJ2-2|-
TGTGCCAGCAGCTCCGACAGGACCGGGGAGCTGTTTTTT
CASSSDRTGELFF
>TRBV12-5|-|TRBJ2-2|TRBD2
TGTGCTAGTGGTCAGACTAGCGGGGGGTACACCGGGGAGCTGTTTTTT
CASGQTSGGYTGELFF
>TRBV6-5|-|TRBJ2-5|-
TGTGCCAGCAGCGGGACACCCGAAGAGACCCAGTACTTC
CASSGTPEETQYF
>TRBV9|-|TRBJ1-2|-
TGTGCCAGCAGCGTAGGAGGGGGTACGGTCTATGGCTACACCTTC
CASSVGGGTVYGYTF
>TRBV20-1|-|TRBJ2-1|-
TGCAGTGCTAACCGAGATGGGCAGTTCTTC
CSANRDGQFF
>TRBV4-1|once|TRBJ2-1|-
TGCGCCAGCAGCCTATCGGGTGTTTTGAGTCGCAATGAGCAGTTCTTC
CASSLSGVLSRNEQFF
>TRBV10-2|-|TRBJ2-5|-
TGCGCCAGCAGCCACTCGGAGACCCAGTACTTC
CASSHSETQYF
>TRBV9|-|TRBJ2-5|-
TGTGCCAGCAGCGCAGGGGGAGGAGAGACCCAGTACTTC
CASSAGGGETQYF
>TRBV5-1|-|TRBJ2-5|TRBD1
TGCGCCAGCAGCTTGTCAGCAGGGGGCGCTGAGGAGACCCAGTACTTC
CASSLSAGGAEETQYF
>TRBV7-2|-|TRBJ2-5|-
TGTGCCAGCAGCTTAGCCGTTCCCGGGACCCAGTACTTC
CASSLAVPGTQYF
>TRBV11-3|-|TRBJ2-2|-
TGTGCCAGCAGCTTAGGCCGTCCTGACAGGAGGAACACCGGGGAGCTGTTTTTT
CASSLGRPDRRNTGELFF
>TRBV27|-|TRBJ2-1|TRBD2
TGTGCCAGCAGTTCCGGGACTAGCGATGTATATGAGCAGTTCTTC
CASSSGTSDVYEQFF
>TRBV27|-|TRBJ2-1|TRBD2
TGTGCCAGCAGTTTATCCGGGGGAGGGAATGAGCAGTTCTTC
CASSLSGGGNEQFF
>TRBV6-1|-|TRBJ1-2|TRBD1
TGTGCCAGCAGGAGGACAGGGGGCGGCTACACCTTC
CASRRTGGGYTF
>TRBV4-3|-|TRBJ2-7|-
TGCGCCAGCAGCCAAGGGGCCGGGGTTGGCTCCTACGAGCAGTACTTC
CASSQGAGVGSYEQYF
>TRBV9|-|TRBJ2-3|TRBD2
TGTGCCAGCAGCGGTAGCGGGGGGGCCACAAATACGCAGTATTTT
CASSGSGGATNTQYF
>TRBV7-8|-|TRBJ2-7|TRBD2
TGTGCCAGCAGCGCGCCACTAGCGGGGAGCTCCTACGAGCAGTACTTC
CASSAPLAGSSYEQYF
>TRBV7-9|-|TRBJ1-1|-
TGTGCCAGCACCCTCCGGGACACAGAAGCTTTCTTT
CASTLRDTEAFF
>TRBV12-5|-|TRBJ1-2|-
TGTGCTAGTGGTTTTGGTTGGGGCGGCTACACCTTC
CASGFGWGGYTF
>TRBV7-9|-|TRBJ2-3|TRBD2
TGTGCCAGCAGCTTAGCGCCGGCGGGGGGGCCAGATACGCAGTATTTT
CASSLAPAGGPDTQYF
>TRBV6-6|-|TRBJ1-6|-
TGTGCCAGCACCCTGGGGGGAGATTCACCCCTCCACTTT
CASTLGGDSPLHF
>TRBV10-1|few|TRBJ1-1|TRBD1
TGCGCCAGCAGTGAAGGGACAGGGGGCGTGAACACTGAAGCTTTCTTT
CASSEGTGGVNTEAFF
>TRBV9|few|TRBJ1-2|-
TGTGCCAGCAGCGTAGCAGGGGACTATGGCTACACCTTC
CASSVAGDYGYTF
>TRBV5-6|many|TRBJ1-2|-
TGTGCCAGCAGCTTGGTTAGGGGGAACGGCTACACCTTC
CASSLVRGNGYTF
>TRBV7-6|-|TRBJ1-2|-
TGTGCCAGCAGTAAGGACACGAACTATGGCTACACCTTC
CASSKDTNYGYTF
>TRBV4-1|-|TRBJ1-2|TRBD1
TGCGCCAGCAGTACTGTCGACAGGGGGAATGGCTACACCTTC
CASSTVDRGNGYTF
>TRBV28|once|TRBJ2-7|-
TGTGCCAGCAGGATGCGGGCGCAGACCTACGAGCAGTACTTC
CASRMRAQTYEQYF
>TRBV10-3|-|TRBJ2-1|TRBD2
TGTGCCATCAGTGAATCGGGCGGGGGGTACAATGAGCAGTTCTTC
CAISESGGGYNEQFF
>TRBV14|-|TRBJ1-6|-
TGTGCCAGCAGCCTAATCTCGAGTCAGGGTTCACCCCTCCACTTT
CASSLISSQGSPLHF
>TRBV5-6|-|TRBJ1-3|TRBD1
TGTGCCAGCAGAACACTAGGGGGCAACTCCGGAAACACCATATATTTT
CASRTLGGNSGNTIYF
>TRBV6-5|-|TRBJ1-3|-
TGTGCCACGCGGGCCACGGGGGACACCATATATTTT
CATRATGDTIYF
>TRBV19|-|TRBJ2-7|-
TGTGCCAGTAGTCGGCAGGATCCATACGAGCAGTACTTC
CASSRQDPYEQYF
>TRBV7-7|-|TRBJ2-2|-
TGTGCCAGCAGCCCTGGCCGGACAGTGAGAGCCGGGGAGCTGTTTTTT
CASSPGRTVRAGELFF
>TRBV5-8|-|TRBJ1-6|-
TGTGCCAGCAGCCCGGTTTTTGGGGGCCTCCAGGATTCACCCCTCCACTTT
CASSPVFGGLQDSPLHF
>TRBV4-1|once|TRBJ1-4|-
TGCGCCAGCAGCCAGGGGCCGTTGGGCGTTGAAAAACTGTTTTTT
CASSQGPLGVEKLFF
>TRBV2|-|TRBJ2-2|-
TGTGCCAGCAGTGGACAGATGAACACCGGGGAGCTGTTTTTT
CASSGQMNTGELFF
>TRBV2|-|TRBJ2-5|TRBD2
TGTGCCATAAAGGGACTAGCGGGAGAGACCCAGTACTTC
CAIKGLAGETQYF
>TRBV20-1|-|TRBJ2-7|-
TGCAGTGCTAGAATAGGGGACGAGCAGTACTTC
CSARIGDEQYF